A single sample is the source of the 21 T cell receptor beta chains below, sequenced in a study of CXCR3-negative and CXCR3-positive naive CD8 T cells. Notes on the study in general: A higher hydrophobicity marked the TRB CDR3s of CXCR3-positive naive cells versus CXCR3-negative naive cells.

These receptors' targets are unknown. The study made its TRB cDNA libraries by 5' RACE, adding UMI labels. TCRdb reanalyzed the 5' RACE reads and collapses them to one entry per CDR3 protein, without DNA. The sample includes 150,000 to 180,000 distinct CDR3 sequences. Sequencing was carried out using naive CXCR3+ CD8+ T cells from blood. The subset here: CD45RO-CCR7+CD27+CD95- naive CD8+ T cells expressing CXCR3 (TNR3+). These receptors originate from a human donor in good health. Some clones in this sample may be carry-over from other donors' samples.

The chain has TRBV5-4 and TRBJ1-2; the TRBD1 assignment by TCRdb is unverifiable without DNA. Germline V gives CDR1 SGHNT, CDR2 YYREEE (reference sequence). The CDR3 has 13 amino acids. CDR3: CASSLKTAYGYTF.

The chain is built from TRBV12-3 or TRBV12-4 and TRBJ2-1. The CDR3 runs to 14 residues. CDR3 region: CASSHLSSYNEQFF.

The rearrangement links TRBV12-3 or TRBV12-4 to TRBJ2-3; TCRdb indicates TRBD1, and absent DNA this call remains unverified. CDR3 length equals 15 residues. The chain's CDR3 is CASSRGGGMTDTQYF.

The chain has TRBV19 and TRBJ2-3; absent DNA, TCRdb's TRBD2 call cannot be checked. The V gene's germline CDR1 is LNHDA and CDR2 SQIVND (reference sequence). This CDR3 contains 14 residues. The CDR3 sequence: CASSRRREADTQYF.

The chain's CDR3 is CASSSWLGEETQYF. The gene calls are TRBV11-2 and TRBJ2-5; TCRdb calls TRBD1, which cannot be checked without DNA. The CDR3 sequence is 14 residues long. In germline, CDR1 is SGHAT, CDR2 FQNNGV.

The V gene is TRBV4-1, the J gene TRBJ1-3; TCRdb's D call of TRBD1 is untestable without DNA. Germline CDR1 reads MGHRA; CDR2 reads YSYEKL. CDR3 length equals 16 residues. The CDR3 loop reads CASSQAGQYSGNTIYF.

The chain's CDR3 is CASSPQPDTQYF. The chain recombines TRBV12-3 or TRBV12-4 with TRBJ2-3. CDR3 length: 12 residues.

The genes are TRBV5-1 and TRBJ2-1. Germline CDR1 reads SGHRS; CDR2 reads YFSETQ. The CDR3 is 15 amino acids. The CDR3 sequence is CASSWGADSYNEQFF.

V usage is TRBV20-1 and J usage is TRBJ1-1. The V gene's germline CDR1 is DFQATT and CDR2 SNEGSKA (reference sequence). CDR3 length: 13 amino acids. CDR3 residues: CSALFGEVTEAFF.

J is TRBJ2-5 and V is TRBV12-3 or TRBV12-4; with no DNA, the TCRdb D assignment of TRBD2 cannot be verified. There are 15 residues in the CDR3. This CDR3 is CASARTSGAEETQYF.

This chain's CDR3 is CASSLSSGGDTQYF. This chain connects TRBV28 to TRBJ2-3; TCRdb outputs TRBD2, but without DNA this stays unchecked. CDR1 is MDHEN, CDR2 SYDVKM, per germline. CDR3 size: 14 residues.

The V and J genes are TRBV7-9 and TRBJ1-5. Germline values: CDR1 SEHNR, CDR2 FQNEAQ (reference sequence). This CDR3 contains 14 residues. CDR3 residues: CASSREWEGQPQHF. The full variable domain, its missing parts supplied by reference TRBV7-9 and TRBJ1-5, is DTGVSQNPRHKITKRGQNVTFRCDPISEHNRLYWYRQTLGQGPEFLTYFQNEAQLEKSRLLSDRFSAERPKGSFSTLEIQRTEQGDSAMYLCASSREWEGQPQHFGDGTRLSIL.

The gene calls are TRBV28 and TRBJ2-7; TCRdb outputs TRBD2, but without DNA this stays unchecked. Per germline, CDR1 MDHEN and CDR2 SYDVKM. The CDR3 has 14 amino acids. Here the CDR3 reads CASSSPGLAPEQYF. Supplemented by reference TRBV28 and TRBJ2-7, the full variable domain reads DVKVTQSSRYLVKRTGEKVFLECVQDMDHENMFWYRQDPGLGLRLIYFSYDVKMKEKGDIPEGYSVSREKKERFSLILESASTNQTSMYLCASSSPGLAPEQYFGPGTRLTVT.

CDR3 sequence: CATVTSGGAVGYNEQFF. The chain combines TRBV28 with TRBJ2-1; TCRdb's D gene call, TRBD2, goes unchecked for lack of DNA. This CDR3 comprises 17 residues. From germline, CDR1 is MDHEN and CDR2 SYDVKM.

The chain couples TRBV7-9 to TRBJ1-1. Germline V lookup: CDR1 SEHNR, CDR2 FQNEAQ (reference sequence). The CDR3 runs 13 residues. CDR3 amino acids: CASSFRSNTEAFF.

This chain links TRBV4-1 with TRBJ1-1; TCRdb designates TRBD1, a call that cannot be tested without DNA. The CDR3 runs 15 residues. The germline gives CDR1 MGHRA, CDR2 YSYEKL. The CDR3 here is CASSQRGGAGTEAFF.

The chain recombines TRBV19 with TRBJ1-1. Germline V gives CDR1 LNHDA, CDR2 SQIVND (reference sequence). The CDR3 has 13 residues. CDR3 region: CASSYSQNTEAFF.

The chain is built from TRBV13 and TRBJ2-3; the D call from TCRdb, TRBD2, cannot be confirmed without DNA. The V gene's germline CDR1 is PRHDT and CDR2 FYEKMQ (reference sequence). The CDR3 sequence is 15 residues long. The CDR3: CASGRRTLTTDTQYF. The full variable domain, rest sourced from reference TRBV13 and TRBJ2-3, is AAGVIQSPRHLIKEKRETATLKCYPIPRHDTVYWYQQGPGQDPQFLISFYEKMQSDKGSIPDRFSAQQFSDYHSELNMSSLELGDSALYFCASGRRTLTTDTQYFGPGTRLTVL.

The CDR3 here is CASSLGETGPSTEAFF. This rearrangement joins TRBV7-8 to TRBJ1-1; the D call from TCRdb, TRBD1, cannot be confirmed without DNA. The V gene's germline CDR1 is SGHVS and CDR2 FQNEAQ. The CDR3 covers 16 residues.

The chain recombines TRBV11-2 with TRBJ2-2; TCRdb indicates TRBD2, and absent DNA this call remains unverified. CDR1 is SGHAT and CDR2 is FQNNGV in the germline V gene. The CDR3 spans 16 residues. CDR3 sequence reads: CASASGTSGYTGELFF.

V gene TRBV6-5 combines with J gene TRBJ2-4; absent DNA, TCRdb's TRBD1 call cannot be checked. The CDR3 contains 19 residues. The germline V gene has CDR1 MNHEY and CDR2 SVGAGI. The CDR3 region is CASSYSIVGQGARGDIQYF.